The 10 T cell receptor beta chains below all came from one sample that was sequenced in a study of shared T cell receptors in the human thymus. Sequenced by immunoSEQ multiplex PCR; TCRdb stores in-frame clones only, minus some. The sample yields hundreds of thousands of clones, approximately 80% seen once. The data also belong to a second study, concerning human thymus T cells.

The specimen was thymocytes. The receptors shown here come from a boy under three years old with a congenital heart defect.

The chain recombines TRBV25-1 with TRBJ1-5; D is unclear. CDR3 length: 18 residues. The V and J ends lost 3 bases and 5 bases respectively, with 23 bases between them. From germline, CDR1 is MGHDK and CDR2 SYGVNS. This chain's CDR3 is CASSDSSPKDNVHQPQHF. CDR3 bases: TGTGCCAGCAGTGACTCCTCGCCTAAAGACAACGTTCATCAGCCCCAGCATTTT.

As concerns this clone: Its ends do not fully match the called genes, so a read error is possible. The chain joins TRBV9 to TRBJ2-3; TRBD2 matches 9 bases. Germline V CDR1 and CDR2: SGDLS, YYNGEE. The CDR3 is made up of 14 amino acids. In DNA, the CDR3 is TGTGCCAGCAGCGTCGGGACTAGCAGAGATACGCAGTATTTT. As protein: CASSVGTSRDTQYF. Filled out from reference TRBV9 and TRBJ2-3, the complete variable domain reads DSGVTQTPKHLITATGQRVTLRCSPRSGDLSVYWYQQSLDQGLQFLIQYYNGEERAKGNILERFSAQQFPDLHSELNLSSLELGDSALYFCASSVGTSRDTQYFGPGTRLTVL.

This clone was recorded a few times. The chain has TRBV6-1 and TRBJ1-5; D gene ambiguous. The CDR3 is 14 amino acids. From germline, CDR1 is MNHNS and CDR2 SASEGT. V was shortened by 7 bases and J by 4 bases, with 14 bases between the two germline ends. The CDR3 bases are TGTGCCAGCATCGGGGTTAACAAAAATCAGCCCCAGCATTTT. Protein: CASIGVNKNQPQHF.

The chain combines TRBV19 with TRBJ2-7, with 9 bases lining up with TRBD2. CDR3 size: 20 residues. The J segment lost 2 bases and the V segment lost 2 bases, leaving 19 bases of the junction unmatched. Germline CDR1 and CDR2: LNHDA and SQIVND (reference sequence). The CDR3 loop is CASSIQFQPRTSELPYEQYF. CDR3 nucleotides: TGTGCCAGTAGTATACAATTTCAACCCCGGACTAGCGAGCTCCCCTACGAGCAGTACTTC.

This clone has more than one count but fewer than ten. The chain recombines TRBV5-8 with TRBJ1-4, with TRBD1 identical over 7 bases. The CDR3 loop spans 14 amino acids. J gave up 5 bases and V 5 bases, and 6 bases lay outside the gene matches. Germline loops: CDR1 SGHTS, CDR2 YDEGEE. CDR3 coding DNA: TGTGCCAGCAGTCCGCCAGGGGGGAATGAAAAACTGTTTTTT. It translates to CASSPPGGNEKLFF.

This clone came up a few times. The chain uses TRBV19 and TRBJ1-1, with 10 bases matching TRBD1. Per germline, CDR1 LNHDA and CDR2 SQIVND (reference sequence). This CDR3 spans 18 amino acids. V shed 2 bases, J shed 3 bases, and the junction held 12 bases outside the gene matches. The CDR3 here is CASSIPRDRGIRDTEAFF. CDR3 DNA: TGTGCCAGTAGTATACCCCGGGACAGGGGCATTCGGGACACTGAAGCTTTCTTT.

This clone came up once. This chain links TRBV4-3 with TRBJ1-2; no firm D call. The V and J ends lost 0 bases and 5 bases respectively, with 10 bases between them. This CDR3 is built from 14 residues. Germline V gene data show CDR1 as LGHNA and CDR2 as YSLEER. The CDR3 reads CASSQDREPYGYTF. The CDR3 bases are TGCGCCAGCAGCCAAGATCGGGAACCTTATGGCTACACCTTC.

The rearrangement uses TRBV11-2 and TRBJ2-7, with a weak D call TRBD1 (6 bases). This CDR3 has 15 residues. The V and J ends lost 5 bases and 7 bases respectively, with 21 bases between them. CDR1 is SGHAT and CDR2 is FQNNGV in the germline V gene. In DNA form, the CDR3 reads TGTGCCAGCAGCCTCCAGAGGGGGACACTTCGAGAGCAGTACTTC. This translates into CASSLQRGTLREQYF.

The chain uses TRBV11-3 and TRBJ1-3, with a tentative D call TRBD1 (6 bases). The V end lost 7 bases, the J end lost 0 bases, and 16 bases lay between the germline ends. The CDR3 has 16 residues. Per the germline V gene, CDR1 is SGHNT and CDR2 is YENEEA. The CDR3: CASMLGGLSSGNTIYF. The CDR3 DNA is TGTGCCAGCATGCTAGGGGGATTAAGCTCTGGAAACACCATATATTTT.

The gene calls are TRBV11-2 and TRBJ2-7; D may be TRBD2 (6 bases). V was clipped by 4 bases and J by 0 bases, with 16 bases between them. CDR3 length equals 16 residues. Germline CDR1 reads SGHAT; CDR2 reads FQNNGV. The CDR3 bases are TGTGCCAGCAGCTCCCGGCGGGACGTAAGCTCCTACGAGCAGTACTTC. The encoded protein is CASSSRRDVSSYEQYF.